What follows is one T cell receptor (beta chain) and its context. No antigen is known for it. In the PCR, 60 Vbeta and 13 Jbeta primers were used. Sequencing was performed with immunoSEQ multiplex PCR; in TCRdb, only in-frame clones are kept and a portion is missing. The sample lists about 150,000 clones, nearly 80% occurring once. The data originate from a study of cytomegalovirus exposure and HLA in healthy donors. Study overall: Researchers previously reported finding 90 million to 130 million unique TCR beta sequences from around 200 million T cells. The study, taken as a whole, reports: TCR beta sequences reportedly predicted most subjects' HLA-A and HLA-B alleles accurately. A later analysis linked more than 15,000 TCR beta sequences to HLA alleles at 0.05 false discovery rate.

Germline CDR1 and CDR2: SGHRS and YFSETQ. The junction had 3 bases not matched to a gene; V was cut back by 0 bases and J by 7 bases. This CDR3 region has 15 residues. Although they were nominally healthy when sampled, donors likely had unrecorded immune exposures. The sequenced sample was PBMCs. The genes are TRBV5-1 and TRBJ2-1, with 11 positions matching TRBD2. This clonotype was obtained from a woman aged 40 to 55 in good health and CMV-seronegative. The CDR3, as DNA: TGCGCCAGCAGCTTGGTGGCTAGCGGGAGGAATGAGCAGTTCTTC. This sequence encodes CASSLVASGRNEQFF.